This entry lists 28 T cell receptor beta chains sequenced from one sample in a study of cytomegalovirus exposure and HLA in healthy donors. 60 Vbeta and 13 Jbeta primers were used in PCR. The method was immunoSEQ multiplex PCR; TCRdb's version includes in-frame clones alone and lacks a portion of them. This repertoire shows 140,000 to 150,000 clones, around 84% found once; its top ten account for 2.5% to 3.5%. Material: PBMCs. The receptors here all came from a man between 40 and 49 years old in good health and CMV-seropositive.

V gene TRBV11-1 combines with J gene TRBJ2-7; D possibly corresponds to TRBD2 (6 bases). The CDR3 covers 16 residues. V was pared by 5 bases and J by 0 bases, with 17 bases between. Germline loops: CDR1 SGHAT, CDR2 FQDESV (reference sequence). CDR3 protein: CASSPTGLLSSYEQYF. The CDR3 coding sequence is TGTGCCAGCAGCCCCACGGGACTGCTGAGCTCCTACGAGCAGTACTTC.

The chain uses TRBV5-1 and TRBJ2-5; possible D gene TRBD1, 5 bases. V lost 6 bases, J lost 5 bases, and 23 bases lay in between. This CDR3 is 16 amino acids long. Per germline, CDR1 SGHRS and CDR2 YFSETQ. This CDR3 reads CASNPTAVGLGETQYF. The CDR3 DNA is TGCGCCAGCAACCCTACAGCTGTGGGGCTTGGGGAGACCCAGTACTTC.

This rearrangement joins TRBV6-1 to TRBJ1-5; D is perhaps TRBD1 (5 bases). V lost 3 bases and J 7 bases, leaving 22 bases between the germline ends. The CDR3 is made up of 17 amino acids. Germline-derived CDR1 and CDR2 are MNHNS and SASEGT. The CDR3 reads CASSDVEWEGKVQPQHF. CDR3 sequence (DNA): TGTGCCAGCAGTGACGTCGAATGGGAGGGGAAGGTGCAGCCCCAGCATTTT.

V gene TRBV4-1 combines with J gene TRBJ2-7, with D possibly matching TRBD2 (5 bases). Germline CDR1 is MGHRA and CDR2 is YSYEKL. The length of the CDR3 is 14 residues. V was trimmed by 1 base and J by 3 bases, leaving 10 bases between them. The CDR3 DNA follows: TGCGCCAGCAGCCAAGGGGAGCTTGGCTACGAGCAGTACTTC. Protein sequence: CASSQGELGYEQYF.

The V call is TRBV6-1, the J call TRBJ2-5; 7 bases fit TRBD2. TRBJ2-7 explains the end of the DNA better; the J call may be wrong. The CDR3 runs to 16 residues. Per germline, CDR1 MNHNS and CDR2 SASEGT. CDR3 amino acids: CASSGVRTSSSYEQYF. CDR3 nucleotide sequence: TGTGCCAGCAGTGGGGTCAGGACTAGTAGCTCCTACGAGCAGTACTTC.

The chain links TRBV19 to TRBJ2-5; TRBD2 matches 7 bases. The CDR3 covers 15 residues. The ends lost 3 bases at V and 5 bases at J; junction bases unmatched: 9. In germline, CDR1 is LNHDA, CDR2 SQIVND (reference sequence). The CDR3 reads CASSIGGSLAETQYF. CDR3 DNA sequence: TGTGCCAGTAGTATTGGCGGGAGCCTGGCGGAGACCCAGTACTTC.

The chain uses TRBV5-6 and TRBJ2-2; D unresolved. The germline V gene encodes CDR1 SGHDT and CDR2 YYEEEE. V gave up 2 bases and J gave up 8 bases, with 10 bases separating them. The CDR3 runs 13 residues. CDR3 DNA: TGTGCCAGCAGCTTACTTCGTGAAGGGGAGCTGTTTTTT. It is translated as CASSLLREGELFF.

This clone came up a few times. The V gene is TRBV28, the J gene TRBJ2-5; 7 bases fit TRBD1. The DNA end is more similar to TRBJ2-7, so the J call may be wrong. CDR3 size: 15 residues. The germline CDR1 and CDR2 sequences are MDHEN and SYDVKM. CDR3 protein: CASSTTRDSSYEQYF. CDR3 sequence (DNA): TGTGCCAGCAGTACGACCCGGGACAGCTCCTACGAGCAGTACTTC.

The chain combines TRBV6-5 with TRBJ1-5; 8 bases match TRBD1. This CDR3 is built from 16 residues. CDR1 and CDR2 (germline): MNHEY, SVGAGI. The trim removed 0 bases at V and 6 bases at J, leaving 7 bases unmatched. The CDR3 spells CASSYSRTGWGQPQHF. The CDR3 DNA follows: TGTGCCAGCAGTTACTCGAGGACAGGGTGGGGTCAGCCCCAGCATTTT.

This clone was seen a single time. V usage is TRBV18 and J usage is TRBJ2-5, with D unresolved. The V end lost 5 bases, the J end lost 3 bases, and 10 bases lay between the germline ends. This CDR3 is built from 13 residues. Germline loops: CDR1 KGHSH, CDR2 LQKENI. Here the CDR3 reads CASSIRTEETQYF. In nucleotides, the CDR3 is TGTGCCAGCTCAATAAGAACAGAAGAGACCCAGTACTTC.

The V and J genes are TRBV2 and TRBJ2-1; 10 bases line up with TRBD2. The CDR3 is made up of 14 amino acids. CDR1 and CDR2 (germline): SNHLY, FYNNEI. The junction had 4 bases not matched to a gene; V was cut back by 8 bases and J by 3 bases. CDR3 residues: CASLSSGGYNEQFF. Written as DNA, the CDR3 is TGTGCCAGCCTCTCTAGCGGGGGCTACAATGAGCAGTTCTTC.

The CDR3 region is CASSFGSSPYEQYF. The CDR3 DNA reads as TGTGCCAGCAGCTTCGGGTCCTCTCCATACGAGCAGTACTTC. The chain couples TRBV7-9 to TRBJ2-7, with D unresolved. CDR1 is SEHNR, CDR2 FQNEAQ, per germline (reference sequence). V lost 3 bases, J lost 4 bases, and 13 bases lay in between. This CDR3 has 14 amino acids.

The CDR3 nucleotides are TGTGCCAGCAGACCTGACAGGGGGGGGGAGACCCAGTACTTC. It translates to CASRPDRGGETQYF. J is TRBJ2-5 and V is TRBV27; 9 bases line up with TRBD1. CDR1 MNHEY and CDR2 SMNVEV come from the germline V gene (reference sequence). The CDR3 consists of 14 residues. The trim removed 6 bases at V and 5 bases at J, leaving 7 bases unmatched.

This clone was observed a single time. This chain connects TRBV27 to TRBJ1-1; weak D call: TRBD1 (5 bases). The length of the CDR3 is 21 residues. CDR1 and CDR2 (germline): MNHEY, SMNVEV (reference sequence). The germline V and J ends were trimmed by 0 bases and 5 bases, with 31 bases remaining between them. Written as DNA, the CDR3 is TGTGCCAGCAGTTTATCGTGGCGGCTCCGGGTTGGGCGACGGGGGTGGACTGAAGCTTTCTTT. Protein product: CASSLSWRLRVGRRGWTEAFF.

The J gene is TRBJ2-3, the V gene TRBV9, with TRBD2 matching 10 bases. Germline CDR1 is SGDLS and CDR2 is YYNGEE. This CDR3 spans 15 amino acids. The J segment lost 7 bases and the V segment lost 4 bases, leaving 9 bases of the junction unmatched. This CDR3 reads CASSSLAGALHTQYF. For the CDR3, the DNA is TGTGCCAGCAGCTCCCTAGCGGGAGCGTTACATACGCAGTATTTT.

The rearrangement uses TRBV19 and TRBJ1-1, with D uncertain. V lost 5 bases and J 5 bases, leaving 12 bases between the germline ends. This CDR3 is built from 13 residues. Germline V gene data show CDR1 as LNHDA and CDR2 as SQIVND (reference sequence). This CDR3 reads CASSPPEGTEAFF. CDR3 coding DNA: TGTGCCAGTAGTCCCCCCGAGGGAACTGAAGCTTTCTTT.

The chain links TRBV7-6 to TRBJ1-2; TRBD1 aligns across 7 bases. Germline-derived CDR1 and CDR2 are SGHVS and FNYEAQ. The ends lost 1 base at V and 4 bases at J; junction bases unmatched: 3. The CDR3 totals 14 residues. CDR3 nucleotides: TGTGCCAGCAGCTTAGATGCAGGGGGCTATGGCTACACCTTC. Its protein product is CASSLDAGGYGYTF.

J is TRBJ2-5 and V is TRBV7-6; 8 bases align to TRBD2. The length of the CDR3 is 14 residues. Germline V lookup: CDR1 SGHVS, CDR2 FNYEAQ. The V segment lost 1 base and the J segment 5 bases; nucleotides outside the gene matches: 3. The chain's CDR3 is CASSLDTGGETQYF. DNA for the CDR3: TGTGCCAGCAGCTTAGATACGGGAGGGGAGACCCAGTACTTC.

This CDR3 reads CASSFTGAGEQYF. The CDR3 coding sequence is TGTGCCAGCAGTTTCACAGGGGCAGGGGAGCAGTACTTC. The V gene is TRBV27, the J gene TRBJ2-7; 7 nucleotides match TRBD1. This CDR3 has 13 amino acids. The ends lost 3 bases at V and 7 bases at J; junction bases unmatched: 6. The germline CDR1 and CDR2 sequences are MNHEY and SMNVEV (reference sequence).

The chain couples TRBV10-3 to TRBJ2-7; 10 nucleotides match TRBD2. This CDR3 is 16 amino acids long. Germline CDR1 is ENHRY and CDR2 is SYGVKD. Losses at the gene ends were 6 bases for V and 3 bases for J; bases not matched to a gene: 11. As DNA, the CDR3 is TGTGCCATCAGCGACTCCCCTAGCGGGAGCCGCTACGAGCAGTACTTC. Translating it yields CAISDSPSGSRYEQYF.

This clone turned up a few times. This rearrangement joins TRBV7-8 to TRBJ2-7; 10 bases are shared with TRBD2. This CDR3 contains 13 residues. The germline gives CDR1 SGHVS, CDR2 FQNEAQ. The V and J ends lost 2 bases and 6 bases, in that order; junction bases with no gene match: 1. The CDR3 DNA reads TGTGCCAGCAGCTTACCTAGCGGGAGCGAGCAGTACTTC. As protein: CASSLPSGSEQYF.

This sequence joins TRBV5-1 and TRBJ1-2; the match to TRBD1 covers 7 bases. The V gene's germline CDR1 is SGHRS and CDR2 YFSETQ. The CDR3 loop spans 13 amino acids. Trimming cost V 0 bases and J 10 bases; bases outside gene matches: 6. The CDR3 sequence is CASSLGITGVYTF. Here the CDR3 DNA reads TGCGCCAGCAGCTTGGGTATCACAGGGGTCTACACCTTC. Full variable domain (rest looked up from reference TRBV5-1 and TRBJ1-2): KAGVTQTPRYLIKTRGQQVTLSCSPISGHRSVSWYQQTPGQGLQFLFEYFSETQRNKGNFPGRFSGRQFSNSRSEMNVSTLELGDSALYLCASSLGITGVYTFGSGTRLTVV.

This sequence joins TRBV28 and TRBJ2-7; 7 bases align to TRBD1. V shed 2 bases and J 3 bases; nucleotides not matched to a gene: 4. Germline-derived CDR1 and CDR2 are MDHEN and SYDVKM. The CDR3 has 14 amino acids. CDR3 coding DNA: TGTGCCAGCAGTTTAATCTCAGGGGGCTACGAGCAGTACTTC. Protein sequence: CASSLISGGYEQYF.

Only a few counts were recorded for this clone. The chain employs TRBV5-4 and TRBJ2-5; TRBD1 matches at 7 bases. The CDR3 extends over 15 amino acids. The V and J ends lost 4 bases and 4 bases, in that order; junction bases with no gene match: 10. Germline V gene data show CDR1 as SGHNT and CDR2 as YYREEE (reference sequence). CDR3 loop: CASSNARTGRETQYF. The CDR3 coding sequence is TGTGCCAGCAGCAACGCGCGGACAGGCCGAGAGACCCAGTACTTC.

The rearrangement uses TRBV18 and TRBJ1-2; D remains unclear. CDR1 is KGHSH, CDR2 LQKENI, per germline. The length of the CDR3 is 15 residues. The V and J ends lost 1 base and 2 bases respectively, with 11 bases between them. For the CDR3, the DNA is TGTGCCAGCTCACCACAGGGAGACATGAACTATGGCTACACCTTC. This sequence encodes CASSPQGDMNYGYTF.

The chain is built from TRBV5-1 and TRBJ2-2, with D possibly TRBD1 on 6 matching bases. The ends were cut back, 1 base at V and 4 bases at J, with 23 bases in the middle. The CDR3 is 19 residues long. Germline CDR1 is SGHRS and CDR2 is YFSETQ. Written as DNA, the CDR3 is TGCGCCAGCAGCTTGAATCGTGCAGGGGTTGACCTTCGCACCGGGGAGCTGTTTTTT. It is translated as CASSLNRAGVDLRTGELFF.

This clone came up once. The gene calls are TRBV5-1 and TRBJ2-3; tentatively, D is TRBD2 (5 bases). The germline gives CDR1 SGHRS, CDR2 YFSETQ. The CDR3 is made up of 10 amino acids. Trimming pared 1 base from V and 11 bases from J, leaving 5 bases between. The CDR3 region is CASSLREQYF. CDR3 sequence (DNA): TGCGCCAGCAGCTTGCGGGAGCAGTATTTT. Full variable domain (remainder filled in from reference TRBV5-1 and TRBJ2-3): KAGVTQTPRYLIKTRGQQVTLSCSPISGHRSVSWYQQTPGQGLQFLFEYFSETQRNKGNFPGRFSGRQFSNSRSEMNVSTLELGDSALYLCASSLREQYFGPGTRLTVL.

This sequence joins TRBV6-5 and TRBJ1-6; D is unclear. Germline lookup yields CDR1 MNHEY and CDR2 SVGAGI. V was shortened by 0 bases and J by 8 bases, with 11 bases between the two germline ends. The CDR3 extends over 15 amino acids. In DNA, the CDR3 is TGTGCCAGCAGTTACTCCTCCAGGAACCATTCACCCCTCCACTTT. This gives the protein CASSYSSRNHSPLHF.